This record covers a single TCR beta chain. This record comes from a study of blood T cell repertoires in COVID-19. Study details: PBMCs, B-cell-depleted T cells, or T cells provided the cDNA or gDNA that made up the material.

The germline gives CDR1 LNHNV, CDR2 YYDKDF (reference sequence). The CDR3 sequence is 12 residues long. Trimming stripped 6 bases from V and 7 bases from J, with 10 bases between. Sequenced by immunoSEQ multiplex PCR; TCRdb stores in-frame clones only, minus some. There are fewer than 85,000 clones in the sample; roughly 80% occur only once, and about 6.9% lies in the top ten. The V call is TRBV15, the J call TRBJ2-1, with D possibly TRBD1 on 5 matching bases. The sequenced material came from peripheral blood. The source is a man under 40 with COVID-19, enrolled during active disease. The CDR3 DNA is TGTGCCACCAGTAGGGGTACGAATGAGCAGTTCTTC. Its protein product is CATSRGTNEQFF.